The subject of this entry is one T cell receptor (beta chain). The data derive from a study of cytomegalovirus exposure and HLA in healthy donors. The junction had 11 bases not matched to a gene; V was cut back by 4 bases and J by 0 bases. Germline V gives CDR1 GTSNPN, CDR2 SVGIG (reference sequence). The CDR3 is 17 residues long. PCR amplification relied on 60 Vbeta primers (plus 13 Jbeta primers). Authors' methods: Roughly 12 million shared chains were among tens of millions of unique TCR beta chains counted in a later analysis. Data came from immunoSEQ multiplex PCR; TCRdb stores just in-frame clones and leaves some out. The DNA was the basis for D and trimming; V, J and clone size are from that table. This sample yields roughly 100,000 clones, of which roughly 82% are seen a single time; around 3% belongs to the top ten.

Sequences were obtained from PBMCs. This receptor was obtained from a male donor in good health and CMV-seropositive. V usage is TRBV30 and J usage is TRBJ1-5; 8 bases align to TRBD1. Written as DNA, the CDR3 is TGTGCCTGGACCAACGCCAGGACAGGGTATAGCAATCAGCCCCAGCATTTT. This translates into CAWTNARTGYSNQPQHF.